The sequence of this T cell receptor beta chain was determined in a study of early T cells in non-severe SARS-CoV-2 infection. As for the study in general: Sequencing was performed on bulk RNA from unsorted whole blood, leaving chains unpaired. Broader study findings: Reliance on VDJdb matching favored anti-spike CD8 responses; private and CD4 specificities were missed.

Individual cDNA molecules each received unique molecular identifiers attached to them. A single record per CDR3 protein comes from TCRdb applying MiXCR to the 5' RACE reads. The sample carries tens of thousands of distinct CDR3 sequences, roughly 12% recorded once. There are many counts of this clonotype. Its target is not known. The V gene's germline CDR1 is KGHSH and CDR2 LQKENI. Trimming took 6 bases from V and 4 from J, leaving 15 bases between them. This CDR3 has 15 residues. This TCR was recovered from an adult who was a healthcare worker with PCR-confirmed SARS-CoV-2 infection or an uninfected control (not recorded which). Sequencing input: whole blood. The chain recombines TRBV18 with TRBJ1-4, with D possibly TRBD1 on 5 matching bases. The CDR3 protein is CASSNPRDVNEKLFF. For the CDR3, the DNA is TGTGCCAGCTCGAACCCCCGGGACGTTAATGAAAAACTGTTTTTT.